This T cell receptor (beta chain) was profiled in a study of blood T cell repertoires in COVID-19. The overall study: The cDNA or gDNA used as material had been derived from T cells, B-cell-depleted T cells, or PBMCs.

Per the study methods: How many nucleated cells were present was estimated from reference gene primer amplification. The protocol was immunoSEQ multiplex PCR, while the TCRdb copy is restricted to in-frame clones and leaves out a portion. Clone size and the V and J calls come from that table; the DNA yielded D and trimming. The repertoire consists of around 82,000 clones, with approximately 85% occurring once and the leading ten covering roughly 9.6%. CDR3 length: 12 residues. Trimming cost V 1 base and J 7 bases, with 7 bases left between them. Germline values: CDR1 SGHAT, CDR2 FQNNGV. Seattle patients were enrolled during active infection and followed longitudinally.

The V gene is TRBV11-2, the J gene TRBJ1-2, with no clear D. The sample was peripheral blood. This TCR came from a man aged 50 or older with COVID-19, enrolled during active disease. CDR3 sequence (DNA): TGTGCCAGCAGCTTAGTGCGTGTTGGCTACACCTTC. This translates into CASSLVRVGYTF. Full variable domain (missing parts from reference TRBV11-2 and TRBJ1-2): EAGVAQSPRYKIIEKRQSVAFWCNPISGHATLYWYQQILGQGPKLLIQFQNNGVVDDSQLPKDRFSAERLKGVDSTLKIQPAKLEDSAVYLCASSLVRVGYTFGSGTRLTVV.